This is a list of T cell receptor beta chains from one sample in a study of cytomegalovirus exposure and HLA in healthy donors. The assay was immunoSEQ multiplex PCR, and TCRdb's table has in-frame clones only and misses some. The sample includes 100,000 to 150,000 clones, around 78% of them seen just once. Sequenced sample: PBMCs. These receptors were taken from a woman aged 18-29 years in good health and CMV-seronegative. Both conserved end residues are part of each CDR3. The D gene is left open where the match is weak. A row's size may be missing; if present it is once, few, many or a size class.

clone size,D gene,V gene,J gene,CDR3 protein,CDR3 DNA
.,.,TRBV27,TRBJ2-3,CASSPGLNTDTQYF,TGTGCCAGCAGCCCGGGACTGAACACAGATACGCAGTATTTT
.,TRBD1,TRBV6-5,TRBJ2-1,CASSLTGGTYNEQFF,TGTGCCAGCAGTTTAACAGGGGGCACCTACAATGAGCAGTTCTTC
.,.,TRBV4-1,TRBJ2-7,CASSQLLPGLKHEQYF,TGCGCCAGCAGCCAACTCCTACCGGGACTCAAACACGAGCAGTACTTC
once,.,TRBV7-9,TRBJ2-3,CASSLVQGPAGTDTQYF,TGTGCCAGCAGCTTAGTACAGGGTCCGGCTGGCACAGATACGCAGTATTTT
.,TRBD2,TRBV15,TRBJ2-2,CATSRVGLAGDTGELFF,TGTGCCACTAGCAGAGTCGGACTAGCGGGAGACACCGGGGAGCTGTTTTTT
.,TRBD1,TRBV7-9,TRBJ1-2,CASSLGGTGEGYTF,TGTGCCAGCAGCTTAGGCGGGACAGGAGAGGGCTACACCTTC
once,.,TRBV5-1,TRBJ2-1,CASSLSASRGEQFF,TGCGCCAGCAGCTTGTCGGCCTCTCGGGGTGAGCAGTTCTTC
few,TRBD1,TRBV27,TRBJ1-1,CASSHRGLNTEAFF,TGTGCCAGCAGTCACAGGGGGCTGAACACTGAAGCTTTCTTT
.,.,TRBV30,TRBJ2-3,CAWSGGNKADTQYF,TGTGCCTGGAGTGGAGGGAACAAAGCAGATACGCAGTATTTT
.,.,TRBV19,TRBJ1-1,CAGTAGQSNTEAFF,TGTGCCGGGACCGCCGGACAGTCGAACACTGAAGCTTTCTTT
.,.,TRBV5-1,TRBJ2-2,CASSLQSGELFF,TGCGCCAGCAGCCTTCAGTCCGGGGAGCTGTTTTTT
.,TRBD1,TRBV30,TRBJ1-4,CAWTARATGGHEKLFF,TGTGCCTGGACCGCTCGGGCGACAGGGGGGCATGAAAAACTGTTTTTT
few,.,TRBV29-1,TRBJ1-1,CSVGEMNTEAFF,TGCAGCGTTGGGGAGATGAACACTGAAGCTTTCTTT
.,.,TRBV30,TRBJ2-7,CAWTLPLRGHEQYF,TGTGCCTGGACCCTGCCTCTCAGGGGCCACGAGCAGTACTTC
many,TRBD2,TRBV2,TRBJ2-7,CASLGLARSYEQYF,TGTGCCAGCTTGGGACTAGCTCGATCCTACGAGCAGTACTTC
few,.,TRBV6-1,TRBJ1-2,CASEMGGGLGYTF,TGTGCCAGCGAAATGGGTGGAGGCTTGGGCTACACCTTC
.,TRBD2,TRBV5-4,TRBJ2-1,CASSPGTSGPNEQFF,TGTGCCAGCAGTCCCGGGACTAGCGGCCCTAATGAGCAGTTCTTC
.,.,TRBV5-1,TRBJ2-5,CASSLANGGIETQYF,TGCGCCAGCAGCTTGGCCAACGGGGGAATCGAGACCCAGTACTTC
once,.,TRBV7-8,TRBJ1-3,CASSIDQGVVGNTIYF,TGTGCCAGCAGCATCGACCAAGGGGTCGTAGGGAACACCATATATTTT
.,.,TRBV5-6,TRBJ2-6,CASSFGRFTNVLTF,TGTGCCAGCAGCTTTGGCAGGTTTACCAACGTCCTGACTTTC
.,.,TRBV5-4,TRBJ2-5,CASSSPTSPLETQYF,TGTGCCAGCAGCTCCCCCACTAGTCCCCTTGAGACCCAGTACTTC
few,TRBD1,TRBV9,TRBJ2-5,CASSVGQGVETQYF,TGTGCCAGCAGCGTAGGACAGGGGGTAGAGACCCAGTACTTC
.,TRBD2,TRBV4-1,TRBJ2-1,CASSQVILHSGRADEQFF,TGCGCCAGCAGCCAAGTGATCTTGCACTCGGGGAGGGCAGATGAGCAGTTCTTC
.,TRBD1,TRBV4-1,TRBJ2-7,CASSWGTGNYEQYF,TGCGCCAGCAGCTGGGGGACAGGGAACTACGAGCAGTACTTC
.,TRBD2,TRBV7-2,TRBJ2-1,CASSLAAGEYNEQFF,TGTGCCAGCAGCTTAGCGGCGGGAGAGTACAATGAGCAGTTCTTC
.,TRBD1,TRBV14,TRBJ2-3,CASSARQGTTDTQYF,TGTGCCAGCAGCGCCCGACAGGGGACTACAGATACGCAGTATTTT
.,.,TRBV10-3,TRBJ1-3,CAIAGGVAGNTIYF,TGTGCCATCGCTGGGGGCGTAGCTGGAAACACCATATATTTT
.,TRBD2,TRBV5-1,TRBJ2-2,CASGNSGTGELFF,TGCGCCAGCGGTAATAGCGGGACCGGGGAGCTGTTTTTT
once,TRBD1,TRBV7-2,TRBJ2-1,CASSRFGQGYNEQFF,TGTGCCAGCAGCCGTTTCGGACAGGGATACAATGAGCAGTTCTTC
.,TRBD1,TRBV6-8,TRBJ2-7,CASLVQGETYEQYF,TGTGCGAGCCTCGTTCAGGGGGAAACCTACGAGCAGTACTTC
few,.,TRBV19,TRBJ1-3,CASSRTGTANTIYF,TGTGCCAGTAGTCGTACCGGTACAGCCAACACCATATATTTT
.,.,TRBV6-1,TRBJ1-1,CASSGKGNRVRAFF,TGTGCCAGCAGTGGAAAGGGTAACAGGGTTCGGGCTTTCTTT
.,.,TRBV2,TRBJ2-7,CVVVGGKQYF,TGTGTTGTTGTTGGGGGGAAGCAGTACTTC
.,.,TRBV12-5,TRBJ2-1,CAVGAQFF,TGTGCTGTTGGAGCGCAGTTCTTC
.,.,TRBV5-4,TRBJ2-2,CASKSEGELFF,TGTGCCAGCAAGTCCGAGGGGGAGCTGTTTTTT
.,.,TRBV29-1,TRBJ2-1,CSVEGPSLNEQFF,TGCAGCGTTGAAGGGCCTAGTCTCAATGAGCAGTTCTTC
few,.,TRBV12-5,TRBJ1-1,CASVFSGEAFF,TGTGCTAGTGTCTTTTCGGGGGAAGCTTTCTTT
.,TRBD1,TRBV19,TRBJ1-2,CASSIPHRQGTGSGYTF,TGTGCCAGTAGTATACCCCACCGACAGGGAACCGGAAGCGGCTACACCTTC
.,TRBD2,TRBV27,TRBJ2-7,CASSLYGRGEQYF,TGTGCCAGCAGTTTATACGGGCGGGGGGAGCAGTACTTC
.,.,TRBV27,TRBJ1-5,CASGAGNQPQHF,TGTGCCAGCGGGGCGGGGAATCAGCCCCAGCATTTT
.,TRBD1,TRBV6-1,TRBJ1-2,CASKETGTNYGYTF,TGTGCCAGCAAGGAGACAGGGACTAACTATGGCTACACCTTC
.,TRBD1,TRBV30,TRBJ2-7,CAWSVGTGIYEQYF,TGTGCCTGGAGTGTAGGGACAGGGATCTACGAGCAGTACTTC
.,TRBD2,TRBV27,TRBJ2-1,CASSLRGLAGGSYNEQFF,TGTGCCAGCAGTTTAAGAGGACTAGCGGGAGGCTCCTACAATGAGCAGTTCTTC
once,.,TRBV6-1,TRBJ2-7,CASSELGRGTAGQYF,TGTGCCAGCAGTGAATTGGGACGGGGGACTGCCGGGCAGTACTTC
.,TRBD2,TRBV6-5,TRBJ2-2,CASGRGLEVGELFF,TGTGCCAGCGGAAGGGGACTAGAAGTCGGGGAGCTGTTTTTT
.,.,TRBV6-5,TRBJ1-1,CASSPLGGEVTEAFF,TGTGCCAGCAGTCCCCTGGGGGGGGAGGTCACTGAAGCTTTCTTT
.,TRBD2,TRBV2,TRBJ2-1,CASSYSTSGSSYNEQFF,TGTGCCAGCAGTTACTCGACTAGCGGGAGCTCCTACAATGAGCAGTTCTTC
.,.,TRBV6-1,TRBJ2-1,CASSEAASGYNEQFF,TGTGCCAGCAGTGAAGCGGCCAGCGGTTACAATGAGCAGTTCTTC
.,TRBD2,TRBV15,TRBJ2-5,CATSRDISSGSLVGLETQYF,TGTGCCACCAGCAGAGATATATCTAGCGGGAGTCTAGTGGGGTTAGAGACCCAGTACTTC
few,TRBD2,TRBV6-6,TRBJ2-1,CASSSYSGRADNEQFF,TGTGCCAGCAGTTCATATAGCGGGAGGGCCGACAATGAGCAGTTCTTC
once,.,TRBV7-9,TRBJ1-1,CASSPSGQTEAFF,TGTGCCAGCAGCCCCTCAGGGCAGACTGAAGCTTTCTTT
.,TRBD2,TRBV2,TRBJ2-7,CASNLAGGASYEQYF,TGTGCCAGCAACCTAGCGGGAGGCGCCTCCTACGAGCAGTACTTC
.,.,TRBV19,TRBJ1-1,CASSIDRGWAGGAFF,TGTGCCAGTAGTATAGATCGGGGCTGGGCCGGAGGGGCTTTCTTT